The sequence of this TCR beta chain was determined in a study of neurological immune-mediated disorders. Synthesis of cDNA was performed by 5'RACE using 10-nucleotide random UMIs. TCRdb passed the 5' RACE reads through MiXCR, listing each CDR3 protein once. Here the sample spans about 79,000 distinct CDR3 sequences, about 14% being singletons. CDR1 and CDR2 (germline): MNHEY, SVGAGI. Trimming took 6 bases from V and 1 from J; bases not matched to a gene: 8. CDR3 length: 16 residues. A remark on this clonotype: Its antigen is still unknown.

The study's findings and limits: HTLV-1-associated myelopathy displayed the greatest TCR clonal expansion, and multiple sclerosis exhibited the smallest, lower than that of healthy controls.

This clonotype originated in a woman aged 50 to 60 in good health. The chain is built from TRBV6-5 and TRBJ1-5, with TRBD1 matching over 8 bases. Sequenced material: PBMCs. CDR3 region: CASRRTGTGSNQPQHF. Here the CDR3 DNA reads TGTGCCAGCAGGCGCACCGGGACAGGAAGCAATCAGCCCCAGCATTTT.